This note documents a single T cell receptor (beta chain) sequence. Sequenced by immunoSEQ multiplex PCR; TCRdb stores in-frame clones only, minus some. The data show 190,000 or so clones, 85% seen once. This entry comes from a study of blood T cell repertoires in COVID-19. In the study overall: Collection of acute and convalescent COVID-19 samples took place in the United States, Italy and Spain. Nucleic acid was either cDNA or gDNA, and it came from T cells, B-cell-depleted T cells, or PBMCs.

Assignments of participants to cohorts depended upon their own reported clinical history. Among Cohort 3 donors, those recovered had two negative PCRs, clearance, or symptom resolution. The V gene's germline CDR1 is GTSNPN and CDR2 SVGIG (reference sequence). The CDR3 totals 15 residues. Trimming took off 2 bases at V and 4 bases at J, with 17 bases between the two ends. The chain carries TRBV30 and TRBJ1-1; possibly TRBD1 for D (6 bases). The sample consisted of PBMCs or T cells enriched from blood (not recorded which). The clonotype was recovered from a middle-aged man who had recovered from COVID-19. The CDR3 nucleotides are TGTGCCTGGAGTAGCCGGGGGGGGCTGGCCACTGAAGCTTTCTTT. It codes for CAWSSRGGLATEAFF.